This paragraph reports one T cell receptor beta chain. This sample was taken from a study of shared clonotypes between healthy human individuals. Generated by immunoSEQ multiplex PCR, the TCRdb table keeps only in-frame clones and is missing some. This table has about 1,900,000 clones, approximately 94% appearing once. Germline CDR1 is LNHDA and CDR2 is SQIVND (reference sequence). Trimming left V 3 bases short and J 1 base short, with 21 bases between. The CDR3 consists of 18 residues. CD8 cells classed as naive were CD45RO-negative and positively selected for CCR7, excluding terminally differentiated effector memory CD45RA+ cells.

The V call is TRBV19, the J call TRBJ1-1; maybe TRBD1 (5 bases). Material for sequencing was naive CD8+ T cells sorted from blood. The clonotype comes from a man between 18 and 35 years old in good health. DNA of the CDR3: TGTGCCAGTAGTATGGGGCAGTCCCGTGAAATTCCGAACACTGAAGCTTTCTTT. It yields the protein CASSMGQSREIPNTEAFF.